A selection of T cell receptor beta chains follows, all from one sample in a study of CD8 T cells in Susac syndrome. TCRdb passed the immunoSEQ multiplex PCR reads through MiXCR, listing each CDR3 protein once. The table shows approximately 68,000 distinct CDR3 sequences, with approximately 94% occurring only once. The sequenced sample consisted of CD8+ T cells from PBMCs. The source is a human donor with multiple sclerosis. The CDR3 runs from the conserved cysteine through the conserved F or W. D genes are given only for firm matches. Clone sizes are given selectively: once, few, many, or a class where the clone is expanded.

D gene: .
J gene: TRBJ2-1
V gene: TRBV18
clone size: .
CDR3 DNA: TGTGCCAGCTCACTAACAGGGGAGGCCTACAATGAGCAGTTCTTC
CDR3 protein: CASSLTGEAYNEQFF

D gene: .
J gene: TRBJ1-5
V gene: TRBV13
clone size: .
CDR3 DNA: TGTGCCAGCAGCTTAGCGGGGAACGGGCAGCCCCAGCATTTT
CDR3 protein: CASSLAGNGQPQHF

D gene: .
J gene: TRBJ2-1
V gene: TRBV13
clone size: .
CDR3 DNA: TGTGCCAGCAGCTTAGCCGGTCTCGCCGCGATAAGTGACAATGAGCAGTTCTTC
CDR3 protein: CASSLAGLAAISDNEQFF

D gene: .
J gene: TRBJ1-4
V gene: TRBV3-1
clone size: .
CDR3 DNA: TGTGCCAGCACCAAAGGGGGAACTAATGAAAAACTGTTTTTT
CDR3 protein: CASTKGGTNEKLFF

D gene: .
J gene: TRBJ2-2
V gene: TRBV29-1
clone size: .
CDR3 DNA: TGCAGCGTTGACCAGGGGGGCGTGAACACCGGGGAGCTGTTTTTT
CDR3 protein: CSVDQGGVNTGELFF

D gene: TRBD1
J gene: TRBJ2-7
V gene: TRBV3-1
clone size: .
CDR3 DNA: TGTGCCAGCAGCCGCAAGTCGACAGGGTCGGGAAAACCCTACGAGCAGTACTTC
CDR3 protein: CASSRKSTGSGKPYEQYF

D gene: .
J gene: TRBJ2-5
V gene: TRBV13
clone size: .
CDR3 DNA: TGTGCCAGCAGCTTAGCCAGAAAGACCCAGTACTTC
CDR3 protein: CASSLARKTQYF

D gene: .
J gene: TRBJ1-1
V gene: TRBV2
clone size: .
CDR3 DNA: TGTGCCAGCCTTGGGGAAGGAGGCATGAACACTGAAGCTTTCTTT
CDR3 protein: CASLGEGGMNTEAFF

D gene: .
J gene: TRBJ2-5
V gene: TRBV15
clone size: .
CDR3 DNA: TGTGCCACCAGCGGACCGGGACGGCAAGAGACCCAGTACTTC
CDR3 protein: CATSGPGRQETQYF

D gene: .
J gene: TRBJ2-2
V gene: TRBV15
clone size: .
CDR3 DNA: TGTGCCACCAGCAGCCGTCAGAGCACCGGGGAGCTGTTTTTT
CDR3 protein: CATSSRQSTGELFF

D gene: TRBD2
J gene: TRBJ2-3
V gene: TRBV5-4
clone size: .
CDR3 DNA: TGTGCCAGCAGCCTAGGACTAGCGGGGGCTACTAGCACAGATACGCAGTATTTT
CDR3 protein: CASSLGLAGATSTDTQYF

D gene: .
J gene: TRBJ1-1
V gene: TRBV6-5
clone size: .
CDR3 DNA: TGTGCCAGCAGCCGGGGGATCCCCGACGAAGCTTTCTTT
CDR3 protein: CASSRGIPDEAFF

D gene: TRBD2
J gene: TRBJ2-7
V gene: TRBV6-5
clone size: once
CDR3 DNA: TGTGCCAGCAGTTACTCGTCTAGCGGGAGTCTAACCTACGAGCAGTACTTC
CDR3 protein: CASSYSSSGSLTYEQYF

D gene: .
J gene: TRBJ1-1
V gene: TRBV5-6
clone size: .
CDR3 DNA: TGTGCCAGCAGCTTGGATGTCACGGATGAGAACACTGAAGCTTTCTTT
CDR3 protein: CASSLDVTDENTEAFF

D gene: TRBD1
J gene: TRBJ1-2
V gene: TRBV27
clone size: .
CDR3 DNA: TGTGCCAGCAGCTGGACAGGGGAGGGCGGTAGCTATGGCTACACCTTC
CDR3 protein: CASSWTGEGGSYGYTF

D gene: .
J gene: TRBJ1-1
V gene: TRBV29-1
clone size: .
CDR3 DNA: TGCAGCGCGCAGGACGGACTGAACACTGAAGCTTTCTTT
CDR3 protein: CSAQDGLNTEAFF

D gene: .
J gene: TRBJ2-3
V gene: TRBV9
clone size: once
CDR3 DNA: TGTGCCAGCAGCGTAGAAGTGAACACAGATACGCAGTATTTT
CDR3 protein: CASSVEVNTDTQYF

D gene: TRBD1
J gene: TRBJ2-2
V gene: TRBV13
clone size: .
CDR3 DNA: TGTGCCAGCAGCCGGACAGGGGGTGGAACCGGGGAGCTGTTTTTT
CDR3 protein: CASSRTGGGTGELFF

D gene: .
J gene: TRBJ2-7
V gene: TRBV5-1
clone size: .
CDR3 DNA: TGCGCCAGCAGCTTGGCCGGGGCCTTCTCCTACGAGCAGTACTTC
CDR3 protein: CASSLAGAFSYEQYF

D gene: TRBD1
J gene: TRBJ2-7
V gene: TRBV19
clone size: .
CDR3 DNA: TGTGCCAGTAGTAGAAATGACAGGGGCGAGCAGTACTTC
CDR3 protein: CASSRNDRGEQYF

D gene: .
J gene: TRBJ2-3
V gene: TRBV15
clone size: .
CDR3 DNA: TGTGCCACCAGCAGAGGCGGAGTACTAACAGATACGCAGTATTTT
CDR3 protein: CATSRGGVLTDTQYF

D gene: TRBD2
J gene: TRBJ2-5
V gene: TRBV7-9
clone size: .
CDR3 DNA: TGTGCCAGCAGCTTAGCGGGTGACGGGAGGGACCAAGAGACCCAGTACTTC
CDR3 protein: CASSLAGDGRDQETQYF

D gene: .
J gene: TRBJ1-1
V gene: TRBV30
clone size: .
CDR3 DNA: TGTGCCTGGAGTGGAGGTATGAACACTGAAGCTTTCTTT
CDR3 protein: CAWSGGMNTEAFF

D gene: .
J gene: TRBJ2-1
V gene: TRBV18
clone size: .
CDR3 DNA: TGTGCCAGCTCACCACCGGGGACACGTTCCTACAATGAGCAGTTCTTC
CDR3 protein: CASSPPGTRSYNEQFF

D gene: TRBD2
J gene: TRBJ2-1
V gene: TRBV7-6
clone size: .
CDR3 DNA: TGTGCCAGCAGCACAGGGACTAGCGGGAGTGGTTGGGAGCAGTTCTTC
CDR3 protein: CASSTGTSGSGWEQFF

D gene: TRBD1
J gene: TRBJ1-1
V gene: TRBV5-1
clone size: .
CDR3 DNA: TGCGCCAGCAGTCCTGGTCGACAGGGGAGTGAAGCTTTCTTT
CDR3 protein: CASSPGRQGSEAFF

D gene: .
J gene: TRBJ2-2
V gene: TRBV9
clone size: .
CDR3 DNA: TGTGCCAGCAGCGAACAGGGCAGGGGGGCTACCGGGGAGCTGTTTTTT
CDR3 protein: CASSEQGRGATGELFF

D gene: .
J gene: TRBJ1-1
V gene: TRBV6-6
clone size: .
CDR3 DNA: TGTGCCAGCAGTTACGGGTTCCGAAGCGAAGCTTTCTTT
CDR3 protein: CASSYGFRSEAFF

D gene: .
J gene: TRBJ2-4
V gene: TRBV5-6
clone size: .
CDR3 DNA: TGTGCCAGCAGCTTGTGGGGACTCCTAGCCAAAAACATTCAGTACTTC
CDR3 protein: CASSLWGLLAKNIQYF

D gene: TRBD1
J gene: TRBJ2-4
V gene: TRBV23-1
clone size: once
CDR3 DNA: TGCGCCAGCAGTCTGGACAGGGCTTTCAAAAACATTCAGTACTTC
CDR3 protein: CASSLDRAFKNIQYF

D gene: TRBD1
J gene: TRBJ2-6
V gene: TRBV10-3
clone size: .
CDR3 DNA: TGTGCCATCAGTGCCTCCGGACAGGGCCTCTCTGGGGCCAACGTCCTGACTTTC
CDR3 protein: CAISASGQGLSGANVLTF

D gene: .
J gene: TRBJ2-7
V gene: TRBV3-1
clone size: .
CDR3 DNA: TGTGCCAGCAGCCAAGGGGCGACAGCCCGGACCTACGAGCAGTACTTC
CDR3 protein: CASSQGATARTYEQYF

D gene: .
J gene: TRBJ1-2
V gene: TRBV29-1
clone size: .
CDR3 DNA: TGCAGCGTTGAAGCCGAAAGCGAGCCGGTTAACTATGGCTACACCTTC
CDR3 protein: CSVEAESEPVNYGYTF

D gene: .
J gene: TRBJ1-2
V gene: TRBV29-1
clone size: .
CDR3 DNA: TGCAGCGCCCGTTACAGGGAGGGGTATGGCTACACCTTC
CDR3 protein: CSARYREGYGYTF

D gene: .
J gene: TRBJ1-1
V gene: TRBV6-1
clone size: .
CDR3 DNA: TGTGCCAGCAGTGAAGCGGACTACAGGAGGAACACTGAAGCTTTCTTT
CDR3 protein: CASSEADYRRNTEAFF

D gene: TRBD1
J gene: TRBJ1-3
V gene: TRBV12-3/TRBV12-4
clone size: .
CDR3 DNA: TGTGCCAGCAGTTTGCCCGGGACAGCAGGAAACACCATATATTTT
CDR3 protein: CASSLPGTAGNTIYF

D gene: .
J gene: TRBJ2-1
V gene: TRBV6-5
clone size: .
CDR3 DNA: TGTGCCAGCAGTTACCGGGACAAACCGAATGAGCAGTTCTTC
CDR3 protein: CASSYRDKPNEQFF

D gene: .
J gene: TRBJ1-5
V gene: TRBV12-3/TRBV12-4
clone size: .
CDR3 DNA: TGTGCCAGCAGTTCCTCGCGGGACATACTGAATCAGCCCCAGCATTTT
CDR3 protein: CASSSSRDILNQPQHF

D gene: TRBD2
J gene: TRBJ2-1
V gene: TRBV6-5
clone size: .
CDR3 DNA: TGTGCCAGCAGTTACTCCGGGGGGGGGCTCAATGAGCAGTTCTTC
CDR3 protein: CASSYSGGGLNEQFF

D gene: .
J gene: TRBJ2-7
V gene: TRBV7-9
clone size: .
CDR3 DNA: TGTGCCAGCAGCTATAACGAGGGATGGGGCTCCTACGAGCAGTACTTC
CDR3 protein: CASSYNEGWGSYEQYF

D gene: .
J gene: TRBJ2-7
V gene: TRBV27
clone size: once
CDR3 DNA: TGTGCCAGCAGTTTCGCCAGCCGGTCTGCCGAGCAGTACTTC
CDR3 protein: CASSFASRSAEQYF